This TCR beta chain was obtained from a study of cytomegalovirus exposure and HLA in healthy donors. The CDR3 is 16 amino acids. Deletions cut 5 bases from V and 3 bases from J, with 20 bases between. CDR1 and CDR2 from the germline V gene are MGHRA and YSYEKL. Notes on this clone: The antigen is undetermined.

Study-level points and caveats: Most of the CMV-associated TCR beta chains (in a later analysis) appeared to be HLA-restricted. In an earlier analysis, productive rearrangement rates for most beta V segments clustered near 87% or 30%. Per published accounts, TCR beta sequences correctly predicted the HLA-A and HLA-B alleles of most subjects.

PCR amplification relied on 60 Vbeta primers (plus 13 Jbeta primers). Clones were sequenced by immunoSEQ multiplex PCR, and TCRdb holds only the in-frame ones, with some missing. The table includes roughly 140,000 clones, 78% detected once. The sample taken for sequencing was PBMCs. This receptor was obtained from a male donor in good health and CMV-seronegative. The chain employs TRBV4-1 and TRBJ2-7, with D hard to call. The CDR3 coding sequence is TGCGCCAGCAGCTCCTCATCTCTGAACTCGCTCTACGAGCAGTACTTC. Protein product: CASSSSSLNSLYEQYF.